The entry below gives a single T cell receptor (beta chain) sequence along with its context. The data were obtained in a study of response to subunit inactivated influenza vaccine. TCRdb ran MiXCR on the RT-PCR reads and lists one entry per CDR3 protein. The data contain about 540,000 distinct CDR3 sequences, under 25% of them singletons. This CDR3 has 12 residues. Germline V gene sequence: CDR1 SQVTM, CDR2 ANQGSEA. With V trimmed by 6 bases and J by 2 bases, 2 bases remained unmatched. The data were also submitted as part of a second study, on T cells expressing NK-cell markers. From that study: 5'RACE template switching with UMIs produced the TCR beta cDNA. Among several donors, these clonotypes also ranked first in the CD3+CD56-NKG2C+ fraction.

This specimen was CD4+ T cells sorted from PBMCs, taken 11 to 12 days after vaccination. This clonotype originated in a man aged 45-60 years who received an inactivated influenza vaccine. The chain recombines TRBV29-1 with TRBJ1-1; 8 positions match TRBD1. This chain's CDR3 is CSVGQVNTEAFF. CDR3 in DNA: TGCAGCGTGGGACAGGTTAACACTGAAGCTTTCTTT.